These T cell receptor beta chains were read from a single sample in a study of T cells after yellow fever vaccination. TCRdb passed the 5' RACE reads through MiXCR, listing each CDR3 protein once. Of fewer than 500,000 distinct CDR3 sequences listed, around 20% are singletons. The specimen was PBMCs, collected before the yellow fever booster vaccination. All receptors come from a man in his late teens or twenties who received the YFV17D yellow fever vaccine. CDR3s include the opening cysteine and the closing phenylalanine or tryptophan. D genes are given only for firm matches. Size is omitted from some rows. Given values are once, few, many or a class for expanded clones.

TRBJ2-3	TRBV11-2	.	few	TGTGCCAGCAGCTTAGCTATGAGCTCAGATACGCAGTATTTT	CASSLAMSSDTQYF
TRBJ2-1	TRBV7-9	TRBD1	.	TGTGCCAGCAGCTGGGACAGTCCCGGGGATGAGCAGTTCTTC	CASSWDSPGDEQFF
TRBJ1-5	TRBV12-3/TRBV12-4	TRBD1	few	TGTGCCAGCAGCGACAGGGGGCAGCCCCAGCATTTT	CASSDRGQPQHF
TRBJ1-4	TRBV2	.	few	TGTGCCAGCAGTGATTTCGAAAAACTGTTTTTT	CASSDFEKLFF
TRBJ1-5	TRBV12-3/TRBV12-4	.	.	TGTGCCAGACAATTGGGTAGTTGCAATCAGCCCCAGCATTTT	CARQLGSCNQPQHF
TRBJ2-6	TRBV6-1	.	.	TGTGCCAGCAGCCAACAGGGATATGGGGCCAACGTCCTGACTTTC	CASSQQGYGANVLTF
TRBJ2-2	TRBV20-1	TRBD1	few	TGCAGTGCTAGAGATGCAACCTGGGGTGCAGGGGGCCCCGGGGAGCTGTTTTTT	CSARDATWGAGGPGELFF
TRBJ1-2	TRBV4-3	TRBD1	.	TGCGCCAGCAGCCAAGATCTTCGGGTTATGGGACAGGGATTTGATGGCTACACCTTC	CASSQDLRVMGQGFDGYTF
TRBJ1-2	TRBV6-6	.	.	TGTGCCAGCAGTTTTCCACCGGGCAGAAGCGACTATGGCTACACCTTC	CASSFPPGRSDYGYTF
TRBJ1-5	TRBV7-9	TRBD1	few	TGTGCCAGCAGCGCTGGGGACAGGGGAGGCGGACCCCAGCATTTT	CASSAGDRGGGPQHF
TRBJ2-1	TRBV18	.	.	TGTGCCAGCTCACCATCGGTTGATGAGCAGTTCTTC	CASSPSVDEQFF
TRBJ2-7	TRBV29-1	.	.	TGCAGCGTCAGACAGAGCCCCTCGTACGAGCAGTACTTC	CSVRQSPSYEQYF
TRBJ2-3	TRBV4-3	TRBD2	few	TGCGCCAGCAGCCGAGAGGGACTAGGAACAGATACGCAGTATTTT	CASSREGLGTDTQYF
TRBJ2-1	TRBV7-3	TRBD2	few	TGTGCCAGCAGATCGGGACTAGCGGGGACCTACAATGAGCAGTTCTTC	CASRSGLAGTYNEQFF
TRBJ1-3	TRBV10-3	TRBD1	.	TGTGCCATCAGGGGGGACAGGGTCGGCTCTGGAAACACCATATATTTT	CAIRGDRVGSGNTIYF
TRBJ2-1	TRBV12-5	TRBD2	few	TGTGCTAGTGGTTTGGGGCGGGGGGTTGAGCAGTTCTTC	CASGLGRGVEQFF
TRBJ2-5	TRBV23-1	.	few	TGCGCCAGCCCTATGGACCGTAGGGAGACCCAGTACTTC	CASPMDRRETQYF
TRBJ1-5	TRBV7-2	.	.	TGTGCCAGCAGCTTTACAGGGAATAGCAATCAGCCCCAGCATTTT	CASSFTGNSNQPQHF
TRBJ2-5	TRBV20-1	TRBD2	.	TGCAGTGCTAGCCGACTAGCGGGGGGTCAAGAGACCCAGTACTTC	CSASRLAGGQETQYF
TRBJ2-3	TRBV20-1	TRBD2	.	TGCAGTGCTAGAAAGACTAGCGGGGGATGGGATACGCAGTATTTT	CSARKTSGGWDTQYF
TRBJ1-5	TRBV7-2	TRBD1	few	TGTGCCAGCAGCACCGGACAGGGGGTGTGGCCCCAGCATTTT	CASSTGQGVWPQHF
TRBJ1-2	TRBV7-2	TRBD1	.	TGTGCCAGCAACCTTAGGACAGGGCAAGGCTATGGCTACACCTTC	CASNLRTGQGYGYTF
TRBJ2-3	TRBV12-3/TRBV12-4	.	many	TGTGCCAGCACAGAAACCGATACGCAGTATTTT	CASTETDTQYF
TRBJ2-3	TRBV11-1	.	.	TGTGCCAGCAGCTTAGGGACACTGGGGGCAGATACGCAGTATTTT	CASSLGTLGADTQYF
TRBJ1-1	TRBV20-1	.	.	TGCAGTGCTAGAGTCCGGGACGGGGCTTTCTTT	CSARVRDGAFF
TRBJ1-5	TRBV18	.	once	TGTGCCAGCTCACAACCTTTTCAGCCCCAGCATTTT	CASSQPFQPQHF
TRBJ1-4	TRBV29-1	.	.	TGCAGCGTTAGCAGAGGGCTTGGAGAAAAACTGTTTTTT	CSVSRGLGEKLFF
TRBJ1-2	TRBV9	.	few	TGTGCCAGCAGCGTAGCAGGGCAGACTAATTATGGCTACACCTTC	CASSVAGQTNYGYTF
TRBJ2-7	TRBV7-2	.	.	TGTGCCAGCAGTTTGGGCGGAGGCTATGACGAGCAGTACTTC	CASSLGGGYDEQYF
TRBJ1-6	TRBV25-1	.	.	TGTGCCAGCAGTGAGGGTTACAATTCACCCCTCCACTTT	CASSEGYNSPLHF
TRBJ2-5	TRBV5-1	TRBD2	few	TGCGCCAGCAGCTTGGCGGCGGGGGGACTCCAAGAGACCCAGTACTTC	CASSLAAGGLQETQYF
TRBJ2-4	TRBV7-9	.	few	TGTGCCAGCAGCTCCCCGAGGGATCAGTACTTC	CASSSPRDQYF
TRBJ1-1	TRBV4-1	.	.	TGCGCCAGCAGCCAACCGAGGGGACGCGCTGAAGCTTTCTTT	CASSQPRGRAEAFF
TRBJ1-1	TRBV7-9	.	.	TGTGCCAGCAGCTTAACAGATAGTGACAGCGAAGCTTTCTTT	CASSLTDSDSEAFF
TRBJ1-2	TRBV5-1	TRBD1	few	TGCGCCAGCAGCTTGCGGTTCAGGGACAGTGGCTACACCTTC	CASSLRFRDSGYTF
TRBJ2-1	TRBV7-2	TRBD2	.	TGTGCCAGCAGCTTTGGCTTAGCGGGGGGCCATTACAATGAGCAGTTCTTC	CASSFGLAGGHYNEQFF
TRBJ2-3	TRBV20-1	.	few	TGCAGTGCTAGTCCCGACTCGTTCACAGATACGCAGTATTTT	CSASPDSFTDTQYF
TRBJ2-2	TRBV4-3	TRBD2	.	TGCGCCAGCAGCCACGGGACTAGCGGGACCGGGGAGCTGTTTTTT	CASSHGTSGTGELFF
TRBJ2-2	TRBV20-1	.	.	TGCAGTGCCGTAAAGGCTAACGTGATCACCGGGGAGCTGTTTTTT	CSAVKANVITGELFF
TRBJ1-6	TRBV25-1	.	.	TGTGCCAGCAGTGATTCCGTTTCACCCCTCCACTTT	CASSDSVSPLHF
TRBJ1-5	TRBV4-1	TRBD1	.	TGCGCCAGCAGCGTCAGACAGGGGGGCAATCAGCCCCAGCATTTT	CASSVRQGGNQPQHF
TRBJ2-7	TRBV7-3	.	few	TGTGCCAGCAGCTTAGGGCCGGGACGGTCCTACGAGCAGTACTTC	CASSLGPGRSYEQYF
TRBJ2-7	TRBV7-2	TRBD1	many	TGTGCCAGCAGCCGGGACAGGGCAGGCTACGAGCAGTACTTC	CASSRDRAGYEQYF